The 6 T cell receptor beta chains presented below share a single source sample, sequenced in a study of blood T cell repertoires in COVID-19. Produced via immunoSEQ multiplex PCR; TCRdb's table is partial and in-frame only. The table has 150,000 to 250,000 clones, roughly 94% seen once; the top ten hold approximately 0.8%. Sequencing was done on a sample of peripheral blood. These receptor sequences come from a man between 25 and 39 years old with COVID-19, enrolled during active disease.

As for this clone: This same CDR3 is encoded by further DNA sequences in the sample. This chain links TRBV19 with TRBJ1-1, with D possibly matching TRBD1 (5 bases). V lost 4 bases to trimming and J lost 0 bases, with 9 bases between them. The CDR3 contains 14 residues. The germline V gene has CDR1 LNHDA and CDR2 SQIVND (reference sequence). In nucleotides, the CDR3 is TGTGCCAGTAGTAAGGGGCAGATGAACACTGAAGCTTTCTTT. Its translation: CASSKGQMNTEAFF.

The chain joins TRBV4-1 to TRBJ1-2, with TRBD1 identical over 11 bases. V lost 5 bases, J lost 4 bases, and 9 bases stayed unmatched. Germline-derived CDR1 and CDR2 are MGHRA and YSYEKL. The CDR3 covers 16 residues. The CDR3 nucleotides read TGCGCCAGCAGCAACGGACAGGGGGCCCTACTCTATGGCTACACCTTC. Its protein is CASSNGQGALLYGYTF.

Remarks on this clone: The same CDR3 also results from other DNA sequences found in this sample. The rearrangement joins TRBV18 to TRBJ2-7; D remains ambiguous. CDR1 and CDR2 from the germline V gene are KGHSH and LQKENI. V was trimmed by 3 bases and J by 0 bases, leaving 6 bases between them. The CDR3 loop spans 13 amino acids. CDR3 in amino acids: CASSPPSSYEQYF. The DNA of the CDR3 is TGTGCCAGCTCACCCCCGAGCTCCTACGAGCAGTACTTC.

CDR3 in amino acids: CASQSRDTSYEQYF. The DNA for the CDR3 is TGTGCCAGCCAAAGCCGGGACACCTCCTACGAGCAGTACTTC. The chain recombines TRBV6-5 with TRBJ2-7, with a tentative D call TRBD1 (6 bases). The germline V and J ends were trimmed by 8 bases and 0 bases, with 14 bases remaining between them. Germline assignment: CDR1 MNHEY and CDR2 SVGAGI. This CDR3 has 14 amino acids.

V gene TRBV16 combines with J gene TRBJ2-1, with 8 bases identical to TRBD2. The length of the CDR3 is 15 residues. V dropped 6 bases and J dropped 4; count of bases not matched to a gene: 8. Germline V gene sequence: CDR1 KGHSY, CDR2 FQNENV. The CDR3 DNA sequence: TGTGCCAGCAGTCTTACTAGCGGAACTTACAATGAGCAGTTCTTC. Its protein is CASSLTSGTYNEQFF.

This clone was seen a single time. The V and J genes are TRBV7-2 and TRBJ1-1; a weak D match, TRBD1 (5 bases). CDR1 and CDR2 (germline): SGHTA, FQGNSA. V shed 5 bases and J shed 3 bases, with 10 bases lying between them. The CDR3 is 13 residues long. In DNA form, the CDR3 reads TGTGCCAGCAGCGGGGGGGGTCACACTGAAGCTTTCTTT. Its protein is CASSGGGHTEAFF.